This TCR beta chain was sequenced for a study of blood T cell repertoires in COVID-19. The wider study: Researchers got acute and convalescent COVID-19 samples from the United States, Italy and Spain.

This CDR3 is 17 amino acids long. Germline lookup yields CDR1 SGHAT and CDR2 FQNNGV. The junction had 10 bases not matched to a gene; V was cut back by 4 bases and J by 1 base. TCRdb's table, derived via immunoSEQ multiplex PCR, lists solely in-frame clones and lacks some. The sample includes 200,000 to 250,000 clones, approximately 80% of them seen just once. This chain connects TRBV11-2 to TRBJ2-1; TRBD2 agrees at 7 bases. Sequencing used peripheral blood. The TCR sequence derives from a man aged 50 or older with active or convalescent COVID-19. The CDR3 region is CASSYWAGVGSYNEQFF. CDR3 bases: TGTGCCAGCAGCTACTGGGCGGGAGTCGGATCCTACAATGAGCAGTTCTTC.